This T cell receptor (beta chain) was captured in a study of cytomegalovirus exposure and HLA in healthy donors. Study-wide points: Reportedly, TCR beta sequences accurately predicted HLA-A and HLA-B alleles in most subjects.

Comments on this clone: No antigen is known for it.

V was shortened by 7 bases and J by 5 bases, with 14 bases between the two germline ends. Germline lookup yields CDR1 MRHNA and CDR2 SNTAGT. The CDR3 is 13 residues long. 13 Jbeta primers and 60 Vbeta primers were used for the PCR. Assay: immunoSEQ multiplex PCR; the TCRdb copy retains only in-frame clones and omits some. This sample has 65,000 to 85,000 clones; around 10% occur once, and the top ten carry almost 25%. Sequences were obtained from PBMCs. The TCR comes from a man aged 60-69 years in good health and CMV-seropositive. This rearrangement joins TRBV6-4 to TRBJ2-5; the D gene is possibly TRBD1 (6 bases). CDR3 nucleotides: TGTGCCAGCACCCGCAGGGGTCCGGAGACCCAGTACTTC. Translating gives CASTRRGPETQYF.